The clone carrying this T cell receptor (beta chain) was seen just once. What it recognizes is unknown. This sample stems from a study of T cell responses to AZD1222 COVID-19 vaccine. The germline V gene encodes CDR1 SGDLS and CDR2 YYNGEE. The CDR3 loop spans 18 amino acids. With 0 bases clipped from V and 5 bases from J, the junction kept 7 bases outside the gene matches. Study observations and caveats: Baseline seropositives among AZD1222 recipients totaled only five to seven. Repertoire collection took place solely once the T cell response had peaked. Donors were chiefly white British, with a greater number of females, and clonal diversity was perhaps underestimated.

Analyses pooled second doses at about 4 or about 12 weeks. Profiled with immunoSEQ multiplex PCR; TCRdb holds only in-frame clones, not every one. The table lists roughly 120,000 clones, 86% of them singletons, with around 17% in the top ten. This chain joins TRBV9 and TRBJ2-1, with 14 bases matching TRBD2. This sequence originates from an adult who received the AZD1222 COVID-19 vaccine. The source material was peripheral blood, sampled 28 days after the second AZD1222 dose. The DNA for the CDR3 is TGTGCCAGCAGCGTAGGGACTAGCGGGGGGTCATTTCACAATGAGCAGTTCTTC. This encodes CASSVGTSGGSFHNEQFF.